The 7 T cell receptor beta chains below all came from one sample that was sequenced in a study of T cell changes during pregnancy in multiple sclerosis. The protocol was immunoSEQ multiplex PCR, while the TCRdb copy is restricted to in-frame clones and leaves out a portion. This sample has about 73,000 clones; roughly 92% occur once, and the top ten carry about 2.8%. The sample was peripheral blood, taken in the third trimester of pregnancy. The receptors shown here come from a female donor in good health, enrolled as a control in a pregnancy study.

This clone was counted a single time. CDR3 in amino acids: CASSASSYEQYF. The CDR3, as DNA: TGTGCCAGCAGCGCTAGCTCCTACGAGCAGTACTTC. This chain connects TRBV5-6 to TRBJ2-7; no definite D call. CDR1 and CDR2 from the germline V gene are SGHDT and YYEEEE. This CDR3 spans 12 amino acids. The V end lost 4 bases, the J end lost 0 bases, and 5 bases lay between the germline ends.

The chain joins TRBV18 to TRBJ2-1, with TRBD1 identical over 10 bases. After removal of 0 bases from V and 2 bases from J, the junction contained 4 bases not matched to a gene. CDR1 and CDR2 (germline): KGHSH, LQKENI. This CDR3 contains 17 residues. Written as DNA, the CDR3 is TGTGCCAGCTCACCACCGACAGGGGGCATAGCCTACAATGAGCAGTTCTTC. This gives the protein CASSPPTGGIAYNEQFF.

The chain carries TRBV30 and TRBJ2-1; possibly TRBD2 for D (5 bases). Trimming cost V 0 bases and J 7 bases, with 13 bases left between them. The germline V gene encodes CDR1 GTSNPN and CDR2 SVGIG (reference sequence). CDR3 size: 14 residues. The DNA of the CDR3 is TGTGCCTGGAGTGTTTCTAAATCGGGGAATGAGCAGTTCTTC. It codes for CAWSVSKSGNEQFF.

V gene TRBV5-5 combines with J gene TRBJ1-3, with a weak D call TRBD1 (5 bases). Trimming took 4 bases from V and 0 from J, leaving 14 bases between them. The CDR3 is 16 amino acids. Germline V lookup: CDR1 SGHKS, CDR2 YYEKEE (reference sequence). The CDR3 sequence is CASSLAQANSGNTIYF. The CDR3 DNA reads as TGTGCCAGCAGCCTTGCACAGGCTAACTCTGGAAACACCATATATTTT.

The chain couples TRBV2 to TRBJ2-7; 13 bases map to TRBD2. V lost 6 bases, J lost 5 bases, and 7 bases stayed unmatched. CDR3 length: 15 residues. Germline V CDR1 and CDR2: SNHLY, FYNNEI. The DNA of the CDR3 is TGTGCCAGCAGCCCGGGACTAGCGGGATTGAACGAGCAGTACTTC. This codes for CASSPGLAGLNEQYF. The full variable domain, in which reference TRBV2 and TRBJ2-7 provide the parts outside the CDR3, is EPEVTQTPSHQVTQMGQEVILRCVPISNHLYFYWYRQILGQKVEFLVSFYNNEISEKSEIFDDQFSVERPDGSNFTLKIRSTKLEDSAMYFCASSPGLAGLNEQYFGPGTRLTVT.

This sequence joins TRBV7-3 and TRBJ2-3; 12 nucleotides align to TRBD2. The germline V gene has CDR1 SGHTA and CDR2 FQGTGA. The length of the CDR3 is 16 residues. V trimming: 5 bases; J trimming: 6 bases; junction bases outside the gene matches: 9. In nucleotides, the CDR3 is TGTGCCAGCAGCCCATCGACTAGCGGGGGATGGGATACGCAGTATTTT. Protein sequence: CASSPSTSGGWDTQYF.

The V and J genes are TRBV28 and TRBJ1-5; no definite D call. Trimming removed 6 bases at V and 4 bases at J, with 16 bases between. The CDR3 is 15 amino acids. Germline values: CDR1 MDHEN, CDR2 SYDVKM. The CDR3 loop reads CASSTGVLGNQPQHF. The CDR3 DNA reads TGTGCCAGCAGCACCGGGGTGTTGGGGAATCAGCCCCAGCATTTT. The full variable domain, completed using reference TRBV28 and TRBJ1-5, is DVKVTQSSRYLVKRTGEKVFLECVQDMDHENMFWYRQDPGLGLRLIYFSYDVKMKEKGDIPEGYSVSREKKERFSLILESASTNQTSMYLCASSTGVLGNQPQHFGDGTRLSIL.